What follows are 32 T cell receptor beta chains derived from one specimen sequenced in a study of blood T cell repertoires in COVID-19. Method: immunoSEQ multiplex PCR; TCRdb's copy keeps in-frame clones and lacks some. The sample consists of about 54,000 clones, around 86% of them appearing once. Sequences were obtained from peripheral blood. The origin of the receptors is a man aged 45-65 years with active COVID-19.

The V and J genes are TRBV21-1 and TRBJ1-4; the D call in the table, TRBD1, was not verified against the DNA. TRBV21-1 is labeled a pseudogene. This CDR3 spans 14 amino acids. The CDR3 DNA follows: TGTGCCAGCAGAACACATCGAACTAATGAAAAACTGTTTTTT. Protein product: CASRTHRTNEKLFF.

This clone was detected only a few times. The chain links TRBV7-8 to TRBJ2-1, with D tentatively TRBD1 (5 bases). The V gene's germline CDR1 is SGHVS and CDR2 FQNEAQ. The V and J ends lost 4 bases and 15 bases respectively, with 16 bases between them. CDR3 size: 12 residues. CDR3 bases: TGTGCCAGCAGCTCCAGGGCCCTAGTGGCGTTCTTC. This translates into CASSSRALVAFF.

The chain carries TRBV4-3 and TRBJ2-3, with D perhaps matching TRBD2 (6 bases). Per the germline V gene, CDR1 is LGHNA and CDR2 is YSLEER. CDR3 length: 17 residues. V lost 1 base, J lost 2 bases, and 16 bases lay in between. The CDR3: CASSQGYSDYATDTQYF. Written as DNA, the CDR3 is TGCGCCAGCAGCCAAGGGTACTCGGACTACGCCACAGATACGCAGTATTTT.

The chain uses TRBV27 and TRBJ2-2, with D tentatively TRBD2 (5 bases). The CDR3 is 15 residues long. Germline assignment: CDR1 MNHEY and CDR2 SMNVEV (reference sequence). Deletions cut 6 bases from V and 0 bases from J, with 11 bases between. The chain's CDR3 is CASSLDYSNTGELFF. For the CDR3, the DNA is TGTGCCAGCAGCCTCGACTATTCGAACACCGGGGAGCTGTTTTTT.

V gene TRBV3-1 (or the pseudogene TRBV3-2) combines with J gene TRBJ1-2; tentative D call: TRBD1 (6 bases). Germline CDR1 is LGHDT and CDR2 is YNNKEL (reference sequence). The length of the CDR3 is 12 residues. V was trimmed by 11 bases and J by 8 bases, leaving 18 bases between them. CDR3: CARGGGAKGYTF. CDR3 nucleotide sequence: TGTGCCCGGGGTGGGGGCGCAAAGGGCTACACCTTC.

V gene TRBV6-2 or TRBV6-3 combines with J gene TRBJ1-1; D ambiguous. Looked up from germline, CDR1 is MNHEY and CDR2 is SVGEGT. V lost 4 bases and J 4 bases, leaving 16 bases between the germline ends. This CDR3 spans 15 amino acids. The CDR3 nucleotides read TGTGCCAGCAGTTCTCAGACCCACGAGGGCACTGAAGCTTTCTTT. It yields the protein CASSSQTHEGTEAFF.

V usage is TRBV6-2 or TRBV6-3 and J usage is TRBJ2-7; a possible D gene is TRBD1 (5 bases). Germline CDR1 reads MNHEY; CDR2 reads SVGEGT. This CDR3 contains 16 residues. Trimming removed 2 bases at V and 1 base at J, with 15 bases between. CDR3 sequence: CASSYGQGGRSYEQYF. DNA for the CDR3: TGTGCCAGCAGTTACGGGCAGGGCGGTCGATCCTACGAGCAGTACTTC.

The CDR3 nucleotides are TGTGCCAGCAGCCAAGTAGGGGGCTCTGGCTACACCTTC. Translated: CASSQVGGSGYTF. V usage is TRBV3-1 (or the pseudogene TRBV3-2) and J usage is TRBJ1-2; 7 nucleotides line up with TRBD1. Losses at the gene ends were 1 base for V and 7 bases for J; bases not matched to a gene: 3. The germline CDR1 and CDR2 sequences are LGHDT and YNNKEL (reference sequence). CDR3 size: 13 residues.

CDR3 DNA sequence: TGTGCCAGCAGTTACGGCAGGGGGACCTACGAGCAGTACTTC. This gives the protein CASSYGRGTYEQYF. This chain joins TRBV6-5 and TRBJ2-7; TRBD1 aligns across 7 bases. There are 14 residues in the CDR3. V lost 2 bases to trimming and J lost 2 bases; unmatched junction nucleotides: 3. Germline V gives CDR1 MNHEY, CDR2 SVGAGI.

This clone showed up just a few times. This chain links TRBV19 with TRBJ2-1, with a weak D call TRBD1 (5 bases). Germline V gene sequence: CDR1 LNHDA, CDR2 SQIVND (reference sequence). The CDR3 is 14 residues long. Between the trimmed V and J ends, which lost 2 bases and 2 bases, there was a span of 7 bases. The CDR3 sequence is CASSIRGPYNEQFF. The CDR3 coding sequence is TGTGCCAGTAGTATAAGGGGCCCCTACAATGAGCAGTTCTTC.

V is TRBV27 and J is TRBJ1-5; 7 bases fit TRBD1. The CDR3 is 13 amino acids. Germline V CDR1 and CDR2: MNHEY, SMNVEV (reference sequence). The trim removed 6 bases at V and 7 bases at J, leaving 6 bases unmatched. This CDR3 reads CASSYEGQQPQHF. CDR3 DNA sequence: TGTGCCAGCAGCTATGAGGGACAGCAGCCCCAGCATTTT.

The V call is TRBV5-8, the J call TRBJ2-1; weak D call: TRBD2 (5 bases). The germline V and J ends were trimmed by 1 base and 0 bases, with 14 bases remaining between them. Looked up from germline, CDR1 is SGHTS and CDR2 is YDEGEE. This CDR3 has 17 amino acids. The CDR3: CASSLIGEPSSYNEQFF. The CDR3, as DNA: TGTGCCAGCAGCTTGATCGGGGAGCCGAGCTCCTACAATGAGCAGTTCTTC.

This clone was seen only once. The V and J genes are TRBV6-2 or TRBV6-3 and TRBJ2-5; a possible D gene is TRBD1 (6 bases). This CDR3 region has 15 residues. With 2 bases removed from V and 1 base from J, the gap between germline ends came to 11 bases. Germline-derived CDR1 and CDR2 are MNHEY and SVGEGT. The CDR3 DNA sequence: TGTGCCAGCAGTTACCAGACGACAGGCCAAGAGACCCAGTACTTC. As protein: CASSYQTTGQETQYF.

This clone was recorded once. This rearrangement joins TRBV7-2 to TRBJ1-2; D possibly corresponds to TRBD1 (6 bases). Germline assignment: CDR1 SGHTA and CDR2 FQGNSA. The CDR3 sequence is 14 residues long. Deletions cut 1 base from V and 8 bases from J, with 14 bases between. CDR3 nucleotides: TGTGCCAGCAGCTTAGAACAGGGCATCTGGGGCTACACCTTC. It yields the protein CASSLEQGIWGYTF.

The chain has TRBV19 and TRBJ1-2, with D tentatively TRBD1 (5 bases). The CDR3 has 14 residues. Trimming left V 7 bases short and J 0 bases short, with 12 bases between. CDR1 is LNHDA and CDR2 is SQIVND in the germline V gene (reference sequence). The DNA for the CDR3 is TGTGCCAGTAAGGGAAACAGGTCTAACTATGGCTACACCTTC. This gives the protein CASKGNRSNYGYTF.

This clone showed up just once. CDR3 DNA sequence: TGTGCCACCAGCAGAGATAGAACGAGAGAAAAACTGTTTTTT. This translates into CATSRDRTREKLFF. The gene calls are TRBV15 and TRBJ1-4; D not certain. Trimming shortened V by 0 bases and J by 8 bases, and 10 bases separated the two germline ends. Germline lookup yields CDR1 LNHNV and CDR2 YYDKDF (reference sequence). The CDR3 spans 14 residues.

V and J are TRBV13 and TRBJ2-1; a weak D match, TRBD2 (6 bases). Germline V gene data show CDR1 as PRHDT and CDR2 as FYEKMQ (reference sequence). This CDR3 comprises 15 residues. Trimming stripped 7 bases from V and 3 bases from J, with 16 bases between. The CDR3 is CASTGGVNLYNEQFF. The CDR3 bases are TGTGCCAGCACCGGCGGGGTAAACCTCTACAATGAGCAGTTCTTC.

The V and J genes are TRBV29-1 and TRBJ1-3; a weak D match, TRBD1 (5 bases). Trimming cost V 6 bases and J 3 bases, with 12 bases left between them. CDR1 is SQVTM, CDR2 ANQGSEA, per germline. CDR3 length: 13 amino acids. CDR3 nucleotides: TGCAGCGTGCAGGGAGGTATTGGAAACACCATATATTTT. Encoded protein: CSVQGGIGNTIYF.

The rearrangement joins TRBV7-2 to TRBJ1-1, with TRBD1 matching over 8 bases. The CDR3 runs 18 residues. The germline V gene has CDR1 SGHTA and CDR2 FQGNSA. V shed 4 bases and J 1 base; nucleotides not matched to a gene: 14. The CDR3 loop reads CASSSLLSGQVPNTEAFF. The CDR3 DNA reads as TGTGCCAGCAGCTCCCTACTATCGGGACAGGTCCCGAACACTGAAGCTTTCTTT.

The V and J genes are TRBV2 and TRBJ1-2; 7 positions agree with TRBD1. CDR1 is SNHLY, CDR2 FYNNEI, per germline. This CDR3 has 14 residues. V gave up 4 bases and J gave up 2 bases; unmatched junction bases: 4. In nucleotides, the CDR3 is TGTGCCAGCAGTGCCGGACAGGAAAACTATGGCTACACCTTC. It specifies CASSAGQENYGYTF.

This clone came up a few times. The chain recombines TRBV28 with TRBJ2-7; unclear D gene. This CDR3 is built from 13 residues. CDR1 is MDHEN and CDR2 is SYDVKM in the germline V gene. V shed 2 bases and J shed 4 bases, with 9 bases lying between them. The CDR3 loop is CASSLEARYEQYF. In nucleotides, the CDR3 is TGTGCCAGCAGTTTAGAAGCGAGGTACGAGCAGTACTTC. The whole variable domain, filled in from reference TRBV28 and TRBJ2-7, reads DVKVTQSSRYLVKRTGEKVFLECVQDMDHENMFWYRQDPGLGLRLIYFSYDVKMKEKGDIPEGYSVSREKKERFSLILESASTNQTSMYLCASSLEARYEQYFGPGTRLTVT.

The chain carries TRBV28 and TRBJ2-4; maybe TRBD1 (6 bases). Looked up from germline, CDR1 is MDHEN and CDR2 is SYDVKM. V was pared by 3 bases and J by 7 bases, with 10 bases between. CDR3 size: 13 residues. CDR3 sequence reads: CASSFGRGNIQYF. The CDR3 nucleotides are TGTGCCAGCAGTTTTGGCAGGGGTAACATTCAGTACTTC. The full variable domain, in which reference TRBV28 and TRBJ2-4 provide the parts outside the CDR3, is DVKVTQSSRYLVKRTGEKVFLECVQDMDHENMFWYRQDPGLGLRLIYFSYDVKMKEKGDIPEGYSVSREKKERFSLILESASTNQTSMYLCASSFGRGNIQYFGAGTRLSVL.

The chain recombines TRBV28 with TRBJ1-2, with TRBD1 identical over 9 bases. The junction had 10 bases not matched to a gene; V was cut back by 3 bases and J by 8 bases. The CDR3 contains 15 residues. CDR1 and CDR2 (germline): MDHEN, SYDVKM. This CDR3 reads CASSFIGTGLYGYTF. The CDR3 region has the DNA TGTGCCAGCAGTTTCATAGGGACAGGGCTGTACGGCTACACCTTC.

The CDR3 nucleotides read TGTGCCAGCGGGGGACAGGAGGAAAAACTGTTTTTT. The encoded protein is CASGGQEEKLFF. The chain employs TRBV7-9 and TRBJ1-4; TRBD1 matches 8 bases. V shed 8 bases and J 8 bases; nucleotides not matched to a gene: 4. Germline values: CDR1 SEHNR, CDR2 FQNEAQ (reference sequence). The CDR3 is 12 amino acids.

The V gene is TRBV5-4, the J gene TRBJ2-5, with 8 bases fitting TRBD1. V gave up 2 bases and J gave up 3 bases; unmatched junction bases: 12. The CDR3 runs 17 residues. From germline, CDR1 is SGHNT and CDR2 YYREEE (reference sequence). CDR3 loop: CASSLGQGFTREETQYF. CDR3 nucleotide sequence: TGTGCCAGCAGCTTAGGACAGGGATTCACCAGGGAAGAGACCCAGTACTTC. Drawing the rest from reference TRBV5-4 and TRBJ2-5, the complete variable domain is ETGVTQSPTHLIKTRGQQVTLRCSSQSGHNTVSWYQQALGQGPQFIFQYYREEENGRGNFPPRFSGLQFPNYSSELNVNALELDDSALYLCASSLGQGFTREETQYFGPGTRLLVL.

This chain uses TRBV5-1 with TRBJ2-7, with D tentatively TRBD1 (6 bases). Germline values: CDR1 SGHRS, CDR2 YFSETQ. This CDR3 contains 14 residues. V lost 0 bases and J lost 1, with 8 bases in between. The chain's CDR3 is CASSLGTASYEQYF. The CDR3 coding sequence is TGCGCCAGCAGCTTGGGGACAGCTTCCTACGAGCAGTACTTC.

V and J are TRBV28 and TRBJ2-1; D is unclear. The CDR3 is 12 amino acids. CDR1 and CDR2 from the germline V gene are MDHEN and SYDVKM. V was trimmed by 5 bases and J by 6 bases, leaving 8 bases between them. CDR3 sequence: CASSLTGNEQFF. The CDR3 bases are TGTGCCAGCAGTCTAACCGGCAATGAGCAGTTCTTC.

CDR3 in amino acids: CASSSRYGYTF. CDR3 coding DNA: TGTGCCAGCAGTTCCCGCTATGGCTACACCTTC. The V and J genes are TRBV28 and TRBJ1-2; D gene unclear. The V gene lost 4 bases and the J gene lost 4 bases, with 4 bases spanning the gap. Germline V CDR1 and CDR2: MDHEN, SYDVKM. The CDR3 is 11 amino acids.

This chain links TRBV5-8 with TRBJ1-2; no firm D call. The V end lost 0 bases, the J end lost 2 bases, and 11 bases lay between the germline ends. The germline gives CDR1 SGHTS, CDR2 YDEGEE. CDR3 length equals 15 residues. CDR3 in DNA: TGTGCCAGCAGCTTGGTAGAGGCAGACAACTATGGCTACACCTTC. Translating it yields CASSLVEADNYGYTF.

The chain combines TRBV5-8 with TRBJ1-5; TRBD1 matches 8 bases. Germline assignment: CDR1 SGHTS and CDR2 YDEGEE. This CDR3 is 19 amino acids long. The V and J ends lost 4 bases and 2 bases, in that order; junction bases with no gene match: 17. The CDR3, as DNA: TGTGCCAGCAGCCCAACTTGGAAGGACAGGGATAGACGCAATCAGCCCCAGCATTTT. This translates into CASSPTWKDRDRRNQPQHF.

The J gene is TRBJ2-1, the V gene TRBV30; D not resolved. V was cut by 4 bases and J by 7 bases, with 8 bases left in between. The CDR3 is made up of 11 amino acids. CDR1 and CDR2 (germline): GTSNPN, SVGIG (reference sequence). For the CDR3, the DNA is TGTGCCTGGATGAGATGGAATGAGCAGTTCTTC. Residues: CAWMRWNEQFF.

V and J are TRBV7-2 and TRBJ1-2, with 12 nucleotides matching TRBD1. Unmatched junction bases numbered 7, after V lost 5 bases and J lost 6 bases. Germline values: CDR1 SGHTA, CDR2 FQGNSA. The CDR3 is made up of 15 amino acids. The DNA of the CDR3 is TGTGCCAGCAGCAGGGACAGGGGGCAGTATAATGGCTACACCTTC. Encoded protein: CASSRDRGQYNGYTF.